This T cell receptor beta chain was sequenced during a study of T cell changes during pregnancy in multiple sclerosis. Some clones are missing from TCRdb's copy, which holds only in-frame ones; the method was immunoSEQ multiplex PCR. The table includes more than 55,000 clones, 75% to 95% detected once. The CDR3 runs 13 residues. J lost 7 bases, V lost 1 base, and 4 bases had no gene match. The germline V gene has CDR1 SGHVS and CDR2 FNYEAQ. The rearrangement uses TRBV7-6 and TRBJ2-7; 7 bases are a match to TRBD1. This specimen consisted of peripheral blood, obtained after pregnancy. This TCR was sampled from a female donor in good health, enrolled as a control in a pregnancy study. The CDR3, as DNA: TGTGCCAGCAGCTTAGAGGTCAGGGGGGAGCAGTACTTC. Residues: CASSLEVRGEQYF.